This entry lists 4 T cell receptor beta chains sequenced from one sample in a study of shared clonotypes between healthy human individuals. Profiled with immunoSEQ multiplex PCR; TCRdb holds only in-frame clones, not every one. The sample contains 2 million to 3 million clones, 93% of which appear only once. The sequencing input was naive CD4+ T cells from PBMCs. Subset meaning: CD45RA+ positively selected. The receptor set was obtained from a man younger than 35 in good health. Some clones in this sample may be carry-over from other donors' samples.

The CDR3, as DNA: TGTGCCAGCAGCCCCGGCTCGGCTCAAGAGACCCAGTACTTC. Residues: CASSPGSAQETQYF. V is TRBV11-2 and J is TRBJ2-5; the D is unclear. This CDR3 comprises 14 residues. V lost 5 bases to trimming and J lost 2 bases, with 12 bases between them. Germline loops: CDR1 SGHAT, CDR2 FQNNGV.

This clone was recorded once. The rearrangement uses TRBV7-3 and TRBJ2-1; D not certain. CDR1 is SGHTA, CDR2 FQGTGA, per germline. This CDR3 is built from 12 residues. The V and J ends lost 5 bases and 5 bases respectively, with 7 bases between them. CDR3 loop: CASSVRDNEQFF. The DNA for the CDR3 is TGTGCCAGCAGCGTCAGAGACAATGAGCAGTTCTTC.

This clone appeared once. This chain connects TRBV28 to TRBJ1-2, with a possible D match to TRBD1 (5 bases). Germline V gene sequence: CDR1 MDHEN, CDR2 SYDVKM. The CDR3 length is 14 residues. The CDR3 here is CATLIPGLNYGYTF. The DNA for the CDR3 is TGTGCTACCCTTATTCCGGGGCTTAACTATGGCTACACCTTC.

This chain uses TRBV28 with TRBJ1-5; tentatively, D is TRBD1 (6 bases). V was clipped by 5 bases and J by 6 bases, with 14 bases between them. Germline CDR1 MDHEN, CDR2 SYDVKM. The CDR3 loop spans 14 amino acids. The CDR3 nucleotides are TGTGCCAGCAGTCTTGGGACATCAGGTCAGCCCCAGCATTTT. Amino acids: CASSLGTSGQPQHF.